This T cell receptor (beta chain) comes out of a study of tumor-infiltrating lymphocytes in primary liver carcinoma. The overall study: These patients were men and women whose ages were 30 to 69 years. Per sample, productive TCRbeta reads numbered roughly 3.65 to 7.5 million, similar across tissue types. Notes on the study in general: Tumor top-250-clone fractions significantly exceeded those of blood (p = 0.039). A fraction of only about 7.5-24% of top clones appeared in all five tumor regions.

Germline CDR1 reads SQVTM; CDR2 reads ANQGSEA. The CDR3 runs 16 residues. TCR beta cDNA was prepared out of 450 to 500 ng total RNA by means of a constant-region primer. Library construction for TCR beta comprised three nested multiplex PCR rounds performed with slightly modified ARM-PCR. Amplification in the first two PCR rounds was performed using TRBV1-TRBV30 forward primers and a C-beta reverse primer for 10 cycles each. TCRdb independently ran MiXCR on the multiplex PCR reads; one entry per CDR3 protein. The sample lists about 43,000 distinct CDR3 sequences, about three quarters occurring once. Taking about 17-33 mg of unsorted bulk tissue, the authors co-extracted RNA and DNA. Notes on this clonotype: What it binds is unknown. One junction end does not reproduce the germline sequence, and a read error may be involved.

Sequencing used liver tumor tissue from sampling region 2. Subset defined: tumor region T2, inferior pole. The clonotype was recovered from a man aged 40-49 years with primary liver carcinoma and hepatitis B virus infection. The chain employs TRBV29-1 and TRBJ2-7; the D call may be TRBD1 or TRBD2 (5 bases each). CDR3: CSAMTSGTGTPNEQCF. The CDR3 bases are TGCAGCGCCATGACATCTGGGACCGGCACCCCCAACGAGCAGTGCTTC.